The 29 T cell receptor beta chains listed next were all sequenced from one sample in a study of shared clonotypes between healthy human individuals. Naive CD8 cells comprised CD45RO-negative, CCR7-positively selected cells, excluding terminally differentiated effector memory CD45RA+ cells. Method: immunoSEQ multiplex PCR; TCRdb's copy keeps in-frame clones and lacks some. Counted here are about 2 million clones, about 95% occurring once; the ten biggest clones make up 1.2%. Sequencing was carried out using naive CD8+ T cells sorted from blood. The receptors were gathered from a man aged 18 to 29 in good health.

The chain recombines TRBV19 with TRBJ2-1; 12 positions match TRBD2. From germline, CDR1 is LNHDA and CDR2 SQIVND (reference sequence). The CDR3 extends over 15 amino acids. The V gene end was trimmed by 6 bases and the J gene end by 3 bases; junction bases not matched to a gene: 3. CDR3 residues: CASSQLAGGYNEQFF. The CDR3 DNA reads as TGTGCCAGTAGCCAACTAGCGGGGGGCTACAATGAGCAGTTCTTC.

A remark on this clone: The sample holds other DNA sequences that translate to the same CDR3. Written as DNA, the CDR3 is TGCGCCAGCAGCCAAGACCCGACAGGGACCTATGGCTACACCTTC. It encodes CASSQDPTGTYGYTF. The chain couples TRBV4-1 to TRBJ1-2, with 7 nucleotides matching TRBD1. Germline V gene sequence: CDR1 MGHRA, CDR2 YSYEKL. V shed 0 bases and J 4 bases; nucleotides not matched to a gene: 5. The length of the CDR3 is 15 residues.

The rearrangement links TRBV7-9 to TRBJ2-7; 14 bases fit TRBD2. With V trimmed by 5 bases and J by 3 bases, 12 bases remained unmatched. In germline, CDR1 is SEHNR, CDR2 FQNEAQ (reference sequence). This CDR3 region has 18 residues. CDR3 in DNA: TGTGCCAGCAGCCCTGCCGGGACTAGCGGGAGTTTTGTCTACGAGCAGTACTTC. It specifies CASSPAGTSGSFVYEQYF.

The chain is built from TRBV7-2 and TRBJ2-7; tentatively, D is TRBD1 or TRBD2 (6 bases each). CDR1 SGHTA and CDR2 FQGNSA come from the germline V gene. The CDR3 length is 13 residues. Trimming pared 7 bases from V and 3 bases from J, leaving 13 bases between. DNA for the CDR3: TGTGCCAGCAAGGGGGGCGCAGACTACGAGCAGTACTTC. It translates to CASKGGADYEQYF. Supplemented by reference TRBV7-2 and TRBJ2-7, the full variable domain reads GAGVSQSPSNKVTEKGKDVELRCDPISGHTALYWYRQSLGQGLEFLIYFQGNSAPDKSGLPSDRFSAERTGGSVSTLTIQRTQQEDSAVYLCASKGGADYEQYFGPGTRLTVT.

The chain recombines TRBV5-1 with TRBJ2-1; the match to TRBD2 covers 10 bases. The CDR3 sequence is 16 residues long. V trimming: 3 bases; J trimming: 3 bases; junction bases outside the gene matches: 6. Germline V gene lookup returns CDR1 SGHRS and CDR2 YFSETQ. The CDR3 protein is CASSYLAGGSYNEQFF. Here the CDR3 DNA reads TGCGCCAGCAGCTATTTAGCGGGGGGAAGCTACAATGAGCAGTTCTTC.

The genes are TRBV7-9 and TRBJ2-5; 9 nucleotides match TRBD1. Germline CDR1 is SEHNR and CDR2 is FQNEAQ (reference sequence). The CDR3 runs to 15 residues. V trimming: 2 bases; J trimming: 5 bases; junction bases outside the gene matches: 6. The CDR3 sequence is CASSLLRQGGETQYF. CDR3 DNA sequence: TGTGCCAGCAGCTTATTGAGACAGGGGGGGGAGACCCAGTACTTC.

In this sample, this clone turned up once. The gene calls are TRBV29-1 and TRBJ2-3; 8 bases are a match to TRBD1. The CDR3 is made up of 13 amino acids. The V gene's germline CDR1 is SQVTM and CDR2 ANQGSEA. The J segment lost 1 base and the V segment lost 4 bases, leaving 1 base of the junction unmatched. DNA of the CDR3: TGCAGCGTTGCGGGACAGGGCACAGATACGCAGTATTTT. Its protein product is CSVAGQGTDTQYF.

The CDR3 nucleotides are TGTGCCAGCAGCTTGGTGGCAGGGGAGACCCAGTACTTC. It encodes CASSLVAGETQYF. This sequence joins TRBV5-6 and TRBJ2-5, with D tentatively TRBD1 (5 bases). The CDR3 covers 13 residues. Trimming stripped 0 bases from V and 5 bases from J, with 8 bases between. The germline V gene has CDR1 SGHDT and CDR2 YYEEEE.

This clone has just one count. CDR3 sequence reads: CASSLDIQLAGAVYQETQYF. The CDR3 nucleotides read TGTGCCAGCAGCTTAGATATTCAACTAGCGGGGGCCGTGTACCAAGAGACCCAGTACTTC. The chain uses TRBV11-3 and TRBJ2-5, with 11 positions matching TRBD2. This CDR3 spans 20 amino acids. Germline V gives CDR1 SGHNT, CDR2 YENEEA. Trimming removed 0 bases from V and 0 bases from J; junction bases left unmatched: 12.

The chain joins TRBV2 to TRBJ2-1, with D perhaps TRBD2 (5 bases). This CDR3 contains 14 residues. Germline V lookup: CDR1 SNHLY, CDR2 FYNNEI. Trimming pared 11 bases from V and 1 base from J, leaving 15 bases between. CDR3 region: CAGSSTNSYNEQFF. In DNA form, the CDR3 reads TGTGCCGGATCTAGCACTAATTCCTACAATGAGCAGTTCTTC.

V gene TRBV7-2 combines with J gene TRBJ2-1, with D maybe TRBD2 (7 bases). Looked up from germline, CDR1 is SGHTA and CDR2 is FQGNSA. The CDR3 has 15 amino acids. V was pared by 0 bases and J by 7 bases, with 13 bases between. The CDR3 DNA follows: TGTGCCAGCAGCTTAGCGGGGGGGGCTAAAAATGAGCAGTTCTTC. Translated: CASSLAGGAKNEQFF.

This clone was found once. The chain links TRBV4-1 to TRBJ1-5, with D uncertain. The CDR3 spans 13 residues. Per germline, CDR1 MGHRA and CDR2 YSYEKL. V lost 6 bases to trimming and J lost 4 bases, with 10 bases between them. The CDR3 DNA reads TGCGCCAGCAGTCACGGGTGGAATCAGCCCCAGCATTTT. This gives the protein CASSHGWNQPQHF.

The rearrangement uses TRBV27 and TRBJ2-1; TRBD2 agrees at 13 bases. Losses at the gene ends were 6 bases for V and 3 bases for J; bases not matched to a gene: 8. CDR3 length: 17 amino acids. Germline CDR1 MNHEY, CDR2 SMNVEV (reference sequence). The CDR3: CASSSPGLAGVYNEQFF. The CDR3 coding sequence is TGTGCCAGCAGCTCCCCAGGACTAGCGGGAGTCTACAATGAGCAGTTCTTC.

Here the CDR3 DNA reads TGTGCCAGCAGCCAAACGAGGACAGGGGCTTACGAGCAGTACTTC. Amino acid sequence: CASSQTRTGAYEQYF. The chain combines TRBV7-8 with TRBJ2-7; 9 positions match TRBD1. Germline V gene data show CDR1 as SGHVS and CDR2 as FQNEAQ. CDR3 length equals 15 residues. Trimming removed 5 bases from V and 4 bases from J; junction bases left unmatched: 9.

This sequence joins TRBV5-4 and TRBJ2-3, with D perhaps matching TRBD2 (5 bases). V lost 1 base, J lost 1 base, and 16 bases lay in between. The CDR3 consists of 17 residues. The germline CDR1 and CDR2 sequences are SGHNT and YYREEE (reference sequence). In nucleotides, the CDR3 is TGTGCCAGCAGCTTGCCTCTTAGCGTCGACGGCACAGATACGCAGTATTTT. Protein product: CASSLPLSVDGTDTQYF. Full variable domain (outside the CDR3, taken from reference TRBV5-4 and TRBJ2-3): ETGVTQSPTHLIKTRGQQVTLRCSSQSGHNTVSWYQQALGQGPQFIFQYYREEENGRGNFPPRFSGLQFPNYSSELNVNALELDDSALYLCASSLPLSVDGTDTQYFGPGTRLTVL.

CDR3 sequence (DNA): TGTGCCAGCAGCCGGATAGCGGGATTAAGGGCAGATACGCAGTATTTT. This gives the protein CASSRIAGLRADTQYF. This chain connects TRBV27 to TRBJ2-3; 8 bases align to TRBD2. Germline V gene sequence: CDR1 MNHEY, CDR2 SMNVEV (reference sequence). The CDR3 consists of 16 residues. V was clipped by 6 bases and J by 4 bases; unmatched bases: 12.

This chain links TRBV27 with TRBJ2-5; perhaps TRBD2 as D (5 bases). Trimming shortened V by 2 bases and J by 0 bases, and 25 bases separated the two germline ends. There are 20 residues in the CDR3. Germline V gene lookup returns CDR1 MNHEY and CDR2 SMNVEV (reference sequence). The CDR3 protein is CASSLGWTGNSEWYQETQYF. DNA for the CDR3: TGTGCCAGCAGTTTAGGGTGGACGGGGAATAGTGAGTGGTACCAAGAGACCCAGTACTTC.

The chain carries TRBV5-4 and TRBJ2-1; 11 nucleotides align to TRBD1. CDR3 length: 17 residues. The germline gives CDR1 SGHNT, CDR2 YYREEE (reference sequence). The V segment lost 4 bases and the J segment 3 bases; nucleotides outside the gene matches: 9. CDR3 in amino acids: CASSPSTGTGGYNEQFF. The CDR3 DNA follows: TGTGCCAGCAGCCCATCGACCGGGACAGGGGGCTACAATGAGCAGTTCTTC.

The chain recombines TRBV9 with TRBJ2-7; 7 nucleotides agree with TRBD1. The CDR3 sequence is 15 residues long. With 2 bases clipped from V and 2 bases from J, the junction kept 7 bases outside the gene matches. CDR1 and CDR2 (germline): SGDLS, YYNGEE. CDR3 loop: CASSVRDSNPYEQYF. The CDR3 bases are TGTGCCAGCAGCGTCCGGGACAGTAATCCCTACGAGCAGTACTTC.

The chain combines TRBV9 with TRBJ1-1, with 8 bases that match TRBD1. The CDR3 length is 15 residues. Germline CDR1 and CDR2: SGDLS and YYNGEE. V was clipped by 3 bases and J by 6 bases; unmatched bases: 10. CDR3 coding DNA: TGTGCCAGCAGCGCACAGACAGGGGAGGAATCTGAAGCTTTCTTT. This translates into CASSAQTGEESEAFF.

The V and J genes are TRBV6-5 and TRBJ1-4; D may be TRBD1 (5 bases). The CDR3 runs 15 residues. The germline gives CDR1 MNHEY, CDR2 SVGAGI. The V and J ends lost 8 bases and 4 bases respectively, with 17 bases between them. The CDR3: CASSDLGGDNEKLFF. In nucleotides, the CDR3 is TGTGCCAGCTCCGACTTGGGGGGTGATAATGAAAAACTGTTTTTT.

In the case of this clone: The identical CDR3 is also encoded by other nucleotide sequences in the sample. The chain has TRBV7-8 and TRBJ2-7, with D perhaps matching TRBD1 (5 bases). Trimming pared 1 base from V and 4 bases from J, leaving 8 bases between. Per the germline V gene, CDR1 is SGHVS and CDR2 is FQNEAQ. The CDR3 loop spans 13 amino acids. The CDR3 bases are TGTGCCAGCAGCTTAGGAACAGGTTACGAGCAGTACTTC. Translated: CASSLGTGYEQYF.

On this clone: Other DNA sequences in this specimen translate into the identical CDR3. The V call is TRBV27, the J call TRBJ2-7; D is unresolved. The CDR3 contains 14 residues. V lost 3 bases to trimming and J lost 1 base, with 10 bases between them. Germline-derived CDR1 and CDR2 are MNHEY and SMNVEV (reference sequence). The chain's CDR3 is CASSFVGGSYEQYF. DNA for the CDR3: TGTGCCAGCAGTTTCGTTGGCGGATCCTACGAGCAGTACTTC.

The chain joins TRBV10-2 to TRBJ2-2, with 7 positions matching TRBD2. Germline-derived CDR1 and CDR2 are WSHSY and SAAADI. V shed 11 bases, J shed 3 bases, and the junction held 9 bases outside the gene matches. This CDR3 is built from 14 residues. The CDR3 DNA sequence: TGCGCCCTCCTAGGGCGGGAGCACACCGGGGAGCTGTTTTTT. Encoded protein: CALLGREHTGELFF.

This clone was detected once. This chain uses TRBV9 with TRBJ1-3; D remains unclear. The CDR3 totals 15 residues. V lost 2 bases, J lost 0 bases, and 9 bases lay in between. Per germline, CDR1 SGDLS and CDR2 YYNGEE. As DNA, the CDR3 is TGTGCCAGCAGCGTGTGGGGAGACTCTGGAAACACCATATATTTT. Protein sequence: CASSVWGDSGNTIYF.

The CDR3 DNA reads as TGTGCCAGCAGCCACGACATCTACGAGCAGTACTTC. It encodes CASSHDIYEQYF. The rearrangement links TRBV7-2 to TRBJ2-7, with D unclear. With 5 bases removed from V and 3 bases from J, the gap between germline ends came to 8 bases. The CDR3 is 12 amino acids. Germline CDR1 SGHTA, CDR2 FQGNSA.

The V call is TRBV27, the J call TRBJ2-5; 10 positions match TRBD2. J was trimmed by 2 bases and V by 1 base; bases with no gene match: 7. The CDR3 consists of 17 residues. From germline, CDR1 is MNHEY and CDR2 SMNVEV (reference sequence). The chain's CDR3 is CASSLLASGGLQETQYF. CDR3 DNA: TGTGCCAGCAGTTTATTGGCTAGCGGGGGCCTACAAGAGACCCAGTACTTC.

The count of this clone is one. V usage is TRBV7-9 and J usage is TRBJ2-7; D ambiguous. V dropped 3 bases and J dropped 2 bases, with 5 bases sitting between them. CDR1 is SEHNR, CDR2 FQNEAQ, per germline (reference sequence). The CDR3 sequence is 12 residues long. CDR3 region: CASSFDAYEQYF. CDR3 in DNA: TGTGCCAGCAGCTTTGATGCCTACGAGCAGTACTTC.

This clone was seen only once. The CDR3 loop is CASSFYGQENSPLHF. Written as DNA, the CDR3 is TGTGCCAGCAGTTTCTACGGACAGGAAAATTCACCCCTCCACTTT. This chain joins TRBV28 and TRBJ1-6, with 7 bases lining up with TRBD1. V gave up 3 bases and J gave up 7 bases; unmatched junction bases: 6. The CDR3 sequence is 15 residues long. The germline CDR1 and CDR2 sequences are MDHEN and SYDVKM.